This T cell receptor (beta chain) emerged from a study of monozygotic twins with inflammatory bowel disease. Regarding the study as a whole: It was in IBD patients that TCRbeta diversity (inverse Simpson) was lower than in healthy co-twins.

Germline V gene sequence: CDR1 SGHRS, CDR2 YFSETQ. The CDR3 consists of 15 residues. UMIs containing a 6-nucleotide sample barcode were added via template switching. TCRdb reworked the 5' RACE reads into one entry per CDR3 protein, no DNA. The clone table shows 300,000 to 350,000 distinct CDR3 sequences, with the ten largest holding roughly 2%. A remark on this clonotype: Antigen specificity is unknown.

Every donor provided one blood sample measuring about 2.3 ml. The chain combines TRBV5-1 with TRBJ1-6. The specimen sequenced was blood. The clonotype originates from a human donor with ulcerative colitis or Crohn's disease, or a healthy co-twin of an affected twin (not recorded which). CDR3 amino acids: CASSLAQGSNSPLHF.